This T cell receptor beta chain appears in the sequencing data of a study of T cells in Graves' hyperthyroidism and ophthalmopathy. In the study overall: At initial diagnosis, before any treatment had begun, peripheral blood was obtained.

Whole-study findings and limits: Expanded thyroid clonotypes (above 0.001) were mostly also found in blood.

The PBMCs had their origin in roughly 9.4 ml of fresh peripheral blood. Remarks on this clonotype: Its antigen is undetermined.

TCR beta CDR3 regions were amplified from RNA transcripts. Initially, a first-round RT-PCR of the TCR CDR3 employed the HTBI primer set. TCRdb reprocessed the multiplex PCR reads via MiXCR and lists one record per CDR3 protein. Of some 300,000 distinct CDR3 sequences in the sample, roughly 13% were seen once. Trimming at V came to 6 bases and at J to 6 bases, leaving 8 bases not matched to a gene. The CDR3 contains 14 residues. Germline lookup yields CDR1 MNHEY and CDR2 SVGEGT. Sequenced material: blood. V is TRBV6-2 or TRBV6-3 and J is TRBJ1-5; 7 bases fit TRBD1. This sequence originates from a woman aged 35 to 49 with Graves' hyperthyroidism. The DNA for the CDR3 is TGTGCCAGCAGCCACCGGGACAGTCTTCAGCCCCAGCATTTT. Residues: CASSHRDSLQPQHF.